Included here is one T cell receptor (beta chain) sequence, with context. The CDR3 length is 17 residues. CDR1 and CDR2 (germline): SGHRS, YFSETQ. V was trimmed by 3 bases and J by 7 bases, leaving 23 bases between them. Study processing details: Using reference gene primer amplification, nucleated cell counts were estimated. Assay: immunoSEQ multiplex PCR; the TCRdb copy retains only in-frame clones and omits some. That table supplies the V and J calls and clone size; D and trimming were determined from the DNA. The sample includes about 200,000 clones, around 90% of them seen just once. The sample originates from a study of blood T cell repertoires in COVID-19. In the study overall: There were acute and convalescent COVID-19 samples, and they came from the United States, Italy and Spain.

The TCR sequence derives from a man aged 55 to 70 who had recovered from COVID-19. Sequenced sample: peripheral blood. The rearrangement links TRBV5-1 to TRBJ2-1; D call uncertain. The chain's CDR3 is CASSWSDGLPGGNEQFF. In nucleotides, the CDR3 is TGCGCCAGCAGCTGGTCAGACGGCCTTCCTGGCGGTAATGAGCAGTTCTTC.